This TCR beta chain is drawn from a study of CD8 T cells in Susac syndrome. This clonotype has a single count. Antigen: not known. TCR beta from blood CD8+ and CD4+ T cells was sequenced. In contrast to the negatively isolated CD8+ and CD4+ T cells, TEMRA cells were FACS-enriched. RNA amounts of roughly 0.45 to 1 ug underwent reverse transcription with random hexamers. TCRdb re-called the immunoSEQ multiplex PCR reads with MiXCR, one entry per CDR3 protein. This table holds over 100,000 distinct CDR3 sequences, roughly 95% found once. Trimming left V 1 base short and J 1 base short, with 7 bases between. The CDR3 sequence is 14 residues long. The V gene's germline CDR1 is KGHSH and CDR2 LQKENI. Study-level findings and limits: The study's TCR sequencing and HLA analysis covered a relatively small number of individuals, and the study acknowledged this.

Sequenced sample: CD4+ T cells from PBMCs. The J gene is TRBJ2-5, the V gene TRBV18; tentative D call: TRBD2 (5 bases). This sequence originates from a human donor in good health. DNA for the CDR3: TGTGCCAGCTCACCACAGGGAGTCCAAGAGACCCAGTACTTC. This translates into CASSPQGVQETQYF.